The rows below give T cell receptor beta chains drawn from one sample of a study of shared T cell receptors in the human thymus. Generated by immunoSEQ multiplex PCR, the TCRdb table keeps only in-frame clones and is missing some. This table holds hundreds of thousands of clones, approximately 85% found once. These same records also appear under a second study, on human thymus T cells.

What was sequenced was thymocytes. These receptors were taken from a girl less than two years old with a congenital heart defect. CDR3s include the opening cysteine and the closing phenylalanine or tryptophan. A D gene is named only where the DNA matches it firmly.

J: TRBJ2-1; V: TRBV18; D: TRBD2; DNA: TGTGCCAGCTCACCAGTGGGGGGGTCCTACAATGAGCAGTTCTTC; CDR3: CASSPVGGSYNEQFF
J: TRBJ1-6; V: TRBV7-9; D: -; DNA: TGTGCCAGCAGCTTCGCCAGAACACCCCTCCACTTT; CDR3: CASSFARTPLHF
J: TRBJ2-7; V: TRBV27; D: TRBD2; DNA: TGTGCCAGCGGTAAGCGGGGGTCCTCCTACGAGCAGTACTTC; CDR3: CASGKRGSSYEQYF
J: TRBJ1-5; V: TRBV4-1; D: -; DNA: TGCGCCAGCAGCCAAGTCTTTAGGGGCAGGACCAGCAATCAGCCCCAGCATTTT; CDR3: CASSQVFRGRTSNQPQHF
J: TRBJ1-5; V: TRBV28; D: TRBD1; DNA: TGTGCCAGCAGTTTACCTCGCGGGACAGGGAATCAGCCCCAGCATTTT; CDR3: CASSLPRGTGNQPQHF
J: TRBJ1-6; V: TRBV11-2; D: -; DNA: TGTGCCAGCAGCCTACCAGGGGACTCCTATAATTCACCCCTCCACTTT; CDR3: CASSLPGDSYNSPLHF
J: TRBJ2-1; V: TRBV7-3; D: TRBD1; DNA: TGTGCCAGCAGCCTCAGCCGGGACAGGGGGCGGGATGAGCAGTTCTTC; CDR3: CASSLSRDRGRDEQFF
J: TRBJ2-7; V: TRBV6-5; D: TRBD1; DNA: TGTGCCAGCAGTCCGGACAGGGGGCGAAGCAGGGGGTACTTC; CDR3: CASSPDRGRSRGYF
J: TRBJ1-5; V: TRBV4-1; D: -; DNA: TGCGCCAGCAGCCAAGATGGCAGTGATAGCAATCAGCCCCAGCATTTT; CDR3: CASSQDGSDSNQPQHF
J: TRBJ2-1; V: TRBV4-1; D: -; DNA: TGCGCCAGCAGCCAAAGTAGAGGTCCTTTATCCTACAATGAGCAGTTCTTC; CDR3: CASSQSRGPLSYNEQFF
J: TRBJ1-5; V: TRBV19; D: TRBD1; DNA: TGTGCCAGTAACACAGGACAGGGTTGGAGCAATCAGCCCCAGCATTTT; CDR3: CASNTGQGWSNQPQHF